This entry features one TCR beta chain sequence. TCRdb keeps only in-frame clones here, not all; method: immunoSEQ multiplex PCR. The sample has roughly 83,000 clones; 82% are singletons. These data come from a study of control samples from healthy donors and cancer patients. With 2 bases removed from V and 11 bases from J, the gap between germline ends came to 7 bases. Germline V gives CDR1 MDHEN, CDR2 SYDVKM. The CDR3 has 11 residues. The chain links TRBV28 to TRBJ2-4; D is uncertain. This clonotype originated in an older woman in good health. The specimen sequenced was blood. As DNA, the CDR3 is TGTGCCAGCAGTTTAGGGCAGTTTCAGTACTTC. Protein sequence: CASSLGQFQYF.